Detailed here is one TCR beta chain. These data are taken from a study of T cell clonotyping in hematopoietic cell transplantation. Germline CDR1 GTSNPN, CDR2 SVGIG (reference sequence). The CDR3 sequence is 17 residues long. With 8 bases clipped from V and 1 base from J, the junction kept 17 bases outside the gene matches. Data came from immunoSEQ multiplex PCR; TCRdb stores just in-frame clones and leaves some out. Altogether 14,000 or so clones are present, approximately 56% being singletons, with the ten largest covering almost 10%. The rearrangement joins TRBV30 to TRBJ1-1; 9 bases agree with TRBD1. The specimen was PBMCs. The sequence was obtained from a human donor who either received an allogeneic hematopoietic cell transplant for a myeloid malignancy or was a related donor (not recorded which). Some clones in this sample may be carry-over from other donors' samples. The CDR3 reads CAGLPGQGLRKNTEAFF. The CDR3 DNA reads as TGTGCCGGGCTCCCGGGACAGGGTCTAAGAAAGAACACTGAAGCTTTCTTT.